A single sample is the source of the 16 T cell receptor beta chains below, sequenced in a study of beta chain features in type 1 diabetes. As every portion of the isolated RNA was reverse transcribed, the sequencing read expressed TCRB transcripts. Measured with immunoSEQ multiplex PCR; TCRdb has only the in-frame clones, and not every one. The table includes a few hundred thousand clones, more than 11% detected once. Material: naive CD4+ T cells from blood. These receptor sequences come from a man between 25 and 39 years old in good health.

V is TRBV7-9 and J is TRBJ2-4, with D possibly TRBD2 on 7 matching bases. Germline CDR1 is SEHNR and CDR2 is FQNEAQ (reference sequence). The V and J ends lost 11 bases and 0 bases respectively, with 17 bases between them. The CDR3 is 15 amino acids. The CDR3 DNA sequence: TGTGCCGGCGAGGGGGGACTACTAGCCAAAAACATTCAGTACTTC. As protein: CAGEGGLLAKNIQYF.

CDR3 protein: CSVVVYTQYF. CDR3 DNA sequence: TGCAGCGTTGTAGTTTATACGCAGTATTTT. The chain carries TRBV29-1 and TRBJ2-3; D is undetermined. The CDR3 length is 10 residues. Germline V lookup: CDR1 SQVTM, CDR2 ANQGSEA. Trimming pared 4 bases from V and 7 bases from J, leaving 6 bases between.

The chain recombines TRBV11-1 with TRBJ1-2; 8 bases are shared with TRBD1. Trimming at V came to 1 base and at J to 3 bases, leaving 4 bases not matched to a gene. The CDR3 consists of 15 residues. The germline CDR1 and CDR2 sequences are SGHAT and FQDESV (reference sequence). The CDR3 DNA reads TGTGCCAGCAGCTTAGGCGGACAGGGACACTATGGCTACACCTTC. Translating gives CASSLGGQGHYGYTF.

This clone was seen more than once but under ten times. CDR3 sequence: CATSRGGPQETQYF. The CDR3 region has the DNA TGTGCCACCAGCAGAGGTGGACCCCAAGAGACCCAGTACTTC. The chain recombines TRBV15 with TRBJ2-5, with D unclear. Per the germline V gene, CDR1 is LNHNV and CDR2 is YYDKDF (reference sequence). V was trimmed by 1 base and J by 1 base, leaving 7 bases between them. The CDR3 loop spans 14 amino acids. The full variable domain, with the rest looked up from reference TRBV15 and TRBJ2-5, is DAMVIQNPRYQVTQFGKPVTLSCSQTLNHNVMYWYQQKSSQAPKLLFHYYDKDFNNEADTPDNFQSRRPNTSFCFLDIRSPGLGDTAMYLCATSRGGPQETQYFGPGTRLLVL.

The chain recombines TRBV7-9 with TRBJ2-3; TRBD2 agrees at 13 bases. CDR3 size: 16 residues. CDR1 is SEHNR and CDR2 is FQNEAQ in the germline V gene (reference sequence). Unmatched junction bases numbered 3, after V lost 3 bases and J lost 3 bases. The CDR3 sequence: CASSFGLAGATDTQYF. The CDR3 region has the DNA TGTGCCAGCAGCTTTGGACTAGCGGGGGCTACAGATACGCAGTATTTT.

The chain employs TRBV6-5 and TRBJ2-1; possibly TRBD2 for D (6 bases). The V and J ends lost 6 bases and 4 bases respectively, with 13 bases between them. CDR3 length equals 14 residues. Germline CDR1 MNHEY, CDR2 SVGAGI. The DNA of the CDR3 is TGTGCCAGCAGAAAAGCCGGGGGATACAATGAGCAGTTCTTC. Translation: CASRKAGGYNEQFF.

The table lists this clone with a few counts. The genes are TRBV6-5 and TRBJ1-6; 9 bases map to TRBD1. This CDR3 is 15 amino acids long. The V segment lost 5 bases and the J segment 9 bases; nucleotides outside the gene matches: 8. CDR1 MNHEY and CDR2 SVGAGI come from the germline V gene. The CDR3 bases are TGTGCCAGCAGTCCCGGGACAGGGTTTGGTTCACCCCTCCACTTT. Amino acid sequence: CASSPGTGFGSPLHF.

In DNA, the CDR3 is TGTGCCAGCAGCTTAAGCAGGGGGCGCTACGAGCAGTACTTC. Protein product: CASSLSRGRYEQYF. The chain couples TRBV7-2 to TRBJ2-7; 8 positions agree with TRBD1. CDR3 size: 14 residues. Per germline, CDR1 SGHTA and CDR2 FQGNSA. V lost 2 bases to trimming and J lost 3 bases; unmatched junction nucleotides: 3.

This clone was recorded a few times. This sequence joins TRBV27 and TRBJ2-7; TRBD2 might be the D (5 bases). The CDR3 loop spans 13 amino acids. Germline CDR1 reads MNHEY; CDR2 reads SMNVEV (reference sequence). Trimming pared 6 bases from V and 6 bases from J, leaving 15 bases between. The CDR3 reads CASRGSGSSEQYV. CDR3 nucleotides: TGTGCCAGCAGGGGGAGTGGTTCGTCCGAGCAGTACGTC.

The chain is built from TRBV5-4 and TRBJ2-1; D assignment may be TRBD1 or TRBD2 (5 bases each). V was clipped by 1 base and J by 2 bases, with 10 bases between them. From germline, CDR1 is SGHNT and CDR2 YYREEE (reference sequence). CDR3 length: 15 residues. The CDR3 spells CASSLRTLAYNEQFF. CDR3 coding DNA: TGTGCCAGCAGCTTGAGGACACTAGCCTACAATGAGCAGTTCTTC.

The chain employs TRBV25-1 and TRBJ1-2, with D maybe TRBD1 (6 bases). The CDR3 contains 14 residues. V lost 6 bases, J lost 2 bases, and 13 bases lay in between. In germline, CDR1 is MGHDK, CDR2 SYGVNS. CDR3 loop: CASSLQGGNYGYTF. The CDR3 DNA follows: TGTGCCAGCAGCCTGCAAGGGGGAAACTATGGCTACACCTTC.

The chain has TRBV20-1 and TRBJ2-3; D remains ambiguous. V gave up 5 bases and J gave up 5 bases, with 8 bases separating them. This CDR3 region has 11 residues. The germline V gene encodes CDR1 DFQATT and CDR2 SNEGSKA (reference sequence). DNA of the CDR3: TGCAGTGCTGACCTGGGAGATACGCAGTATTTT. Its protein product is CSADLGDTQYF.

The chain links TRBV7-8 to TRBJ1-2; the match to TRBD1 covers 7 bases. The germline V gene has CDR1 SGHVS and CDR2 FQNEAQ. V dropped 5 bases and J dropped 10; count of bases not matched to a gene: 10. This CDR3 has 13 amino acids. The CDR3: CASSPQRQGIYTF. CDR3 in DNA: TGTGCCAGCAGCCCGCAACGACAGGGCATCTACACCTTC.

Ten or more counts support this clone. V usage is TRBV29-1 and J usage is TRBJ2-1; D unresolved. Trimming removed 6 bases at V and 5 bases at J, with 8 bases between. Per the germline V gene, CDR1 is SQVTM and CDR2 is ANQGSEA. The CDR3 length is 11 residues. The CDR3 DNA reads TGCAGCGTGGGCCGTAACAATGAGCAGTTCTTC. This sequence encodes CSVGRNNEQFF.

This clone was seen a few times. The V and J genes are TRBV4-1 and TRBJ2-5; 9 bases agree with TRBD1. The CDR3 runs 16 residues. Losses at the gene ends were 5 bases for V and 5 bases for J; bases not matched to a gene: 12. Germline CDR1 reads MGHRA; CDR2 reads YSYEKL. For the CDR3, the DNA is TGCGCCAGCAGCGCTTATTCCGGGACAGGGAGCGAGACCCAGTACTTC. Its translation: CASSAYSGTGSETQYF.

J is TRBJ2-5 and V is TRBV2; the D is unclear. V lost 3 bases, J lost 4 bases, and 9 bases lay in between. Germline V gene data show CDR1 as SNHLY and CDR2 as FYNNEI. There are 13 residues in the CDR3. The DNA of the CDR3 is TGTGCCAGCAGTGATAGGATCGGAGAGACCCAGTACTTC. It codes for CASSDRIGETQYF.